This TCR beta chain was observed in a study of blood T cell repertoires in COVID-19. TCRdb's table, derived via immunoSEQ multiplex PCR, lists solely in-frame clones and lacks some. The sample includes 200,000 to 250,000 clones, roughly four fifths of them seen just once. Germline V gene sequence: CDR1 LNHDA, CDR2 SQIVND (reference sequence). Unmatched junction bases numbered 5, after V lost 1 base and J lost 12 bases. This CDR3 has 13 residues. A few counts support this clone. The J gene is TRBJ1-2, the V gene TRBV19, with TRBD1 identical over 10 bases. The origin of this receptor is an older woman with acute or convalescent COVID-19. Material: peripheral blood. The CDR3 region has the DNA TGTGCCAGTAGTATAGGACAGGGGGCCAGCCACACCTTC. Its protein product is CASSIGQGASHTF.